This note documents a single TCR beta chain sequence. Negative isolation was used for CD8+ and CD4+ T cells and FACS enrichment for TEMRA cells. The CDR3 sequence is 16 residues long. Germline V gene sequence: CDR1 SGHAT, CDR2 FQNNGV. Trimming pared 0 bases from V and 10 bases from J, leaving 16 bases between. The entry originates in a study of CD8 T cells in Susac syndrome. With random hexamers, 0.5 to 1 ug RNA was reverse transcribed. Multiplex PCR with immunoSEQ amplified the TCR beta CDR3 across 54 Vbeta and 13 Jbeta. TCRdb ran MiXCR on the immunoSEQ multiplex PCR reads and lists one entry per CDR3 protein. The sample lists about 120,000 distinct CDR3 sequences; about 92% were seen once.

The specimen was CD4+ T cells from PBMCs. The chain uses TRBV11-2 and TRBJ1-6; D not certain. The receptor's source is a human donor with multiple sclerosis. CDR3 sequence: CASSLDLSAGGSPLHF. CDR3 nucleotides: TGTGCCAGCAGCTTAGATCTATCGGCAGGCGGCTCACCCCTCCACTTT.